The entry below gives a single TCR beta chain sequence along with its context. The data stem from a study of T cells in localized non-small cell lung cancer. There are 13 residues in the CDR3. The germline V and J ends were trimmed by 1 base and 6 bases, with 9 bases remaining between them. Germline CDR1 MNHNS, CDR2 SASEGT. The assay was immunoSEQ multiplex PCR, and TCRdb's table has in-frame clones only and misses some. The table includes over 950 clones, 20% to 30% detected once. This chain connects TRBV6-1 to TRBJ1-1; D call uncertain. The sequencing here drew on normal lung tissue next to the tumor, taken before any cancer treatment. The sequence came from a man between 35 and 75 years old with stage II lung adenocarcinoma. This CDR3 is CASSEGEPPEAFF. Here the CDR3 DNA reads TGTGCCAGCAGTGAAGGCGAGCCGCCTGAAGCTTTCTTT.